This TCR beta chain was identified during a study of blood T cell repertoires in COVID-19. About the study: The origin of the acute and convalescent COVID-19 samples was the United States, Italy and Spain. T cells, B-cell-depleted T cells, or PBMCs supplied cDNA or gDNA.

Sequenced by immunoSEQ multiplex PCR; TCRdb stores in-frame clones only, minus some. This table holds approximately 70,000 clones, under 90% found once. V lost 2 bases and J 2 bases, leaving 25 bases between the germline ends. The germline gives CDR1 GTSNPN, CDR2 SVGIG (reference sequence). This CDR3 is built from 20 residues. In this sample, this clone turned up once. V gene TRBV30 combines with J gene TRBJ2-6; D possibly corresponds to TRBD1 (5 bases). Sequenced: peripheral blood. This TCR came from a human donor in a cohort sampled during active COVID-19. CDR3 DNA: TGTGCCTGGAGTCCGGCCGTTGGGGCAGGGCGGATACCTGGGGCCAACGTCCTGACTTTC. The encoded protein is CAWSPAVGAGRIPGANVLTF.